This paragraph covers one TCR beta chain sequence. Preparation of the TCRbeta library was carried out with unique molecular identifiers. TCRdb analysed the PCR reads with MiXCR anew, one entry per CDR3 protein. The data hold 500,000 to 600,000 distinct CDR3 sequences, with over 25% observed a single time. Germline V gene lookup returns CDR1 SGHTA and CDR2 FQGNSA. V shed 0 bases, J shed 1 base, and the junction held 5 bases outside the gene matches. The CDR3 contains 17 residues. This entry comes from a study of T-cell reconstitution after alpha-beta-depleted transplantation in children. This chain uses TRBV7-2 with TRBJ2-5, with TRBD2 matching over 10 bases. Sequenced material: PBMCs from the stem cell graft donor, taken from the stem cell graft. The receptor's source is a human donor who donated a stem cell graft to a child with aplastic anemia. The CDR3 reads CASSLAGTSARQETQYF. The CDR3, as DNA: TGTGCCAGCAGCTTAGCTGGGACTAGCGCCCGCCAAGAGACCCAGTACTTC.